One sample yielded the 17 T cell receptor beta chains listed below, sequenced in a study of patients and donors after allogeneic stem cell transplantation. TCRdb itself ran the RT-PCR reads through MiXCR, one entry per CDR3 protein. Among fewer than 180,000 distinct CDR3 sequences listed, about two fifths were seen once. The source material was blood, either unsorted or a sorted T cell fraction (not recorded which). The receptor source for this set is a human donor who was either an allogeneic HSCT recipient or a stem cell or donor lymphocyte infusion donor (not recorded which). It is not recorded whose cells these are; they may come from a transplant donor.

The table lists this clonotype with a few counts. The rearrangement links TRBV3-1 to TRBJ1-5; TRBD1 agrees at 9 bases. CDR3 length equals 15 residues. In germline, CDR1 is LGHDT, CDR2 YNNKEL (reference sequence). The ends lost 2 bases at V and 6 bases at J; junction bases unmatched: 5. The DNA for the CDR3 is TGTGCCAGCAGCCAACAGGACAGGGGAGGTCAGCCCCAGCATTTT. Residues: CASSQQDRGGQPQHF.

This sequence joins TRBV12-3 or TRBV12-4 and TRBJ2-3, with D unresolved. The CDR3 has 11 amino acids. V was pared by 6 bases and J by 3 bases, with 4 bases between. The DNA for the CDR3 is TGTGCCAGCAGCCGGACAGATACGCAGTATTTT. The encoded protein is CASSRTDTQYF.

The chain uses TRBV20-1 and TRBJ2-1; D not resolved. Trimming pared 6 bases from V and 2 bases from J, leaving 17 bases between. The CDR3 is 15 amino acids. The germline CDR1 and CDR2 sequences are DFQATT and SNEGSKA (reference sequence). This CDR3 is CSALAPSGAYNEQFF. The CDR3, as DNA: TGCAGTGCATTGGCCCCCTCCGGAGCCTACAATGAGCAGTTCTTC.

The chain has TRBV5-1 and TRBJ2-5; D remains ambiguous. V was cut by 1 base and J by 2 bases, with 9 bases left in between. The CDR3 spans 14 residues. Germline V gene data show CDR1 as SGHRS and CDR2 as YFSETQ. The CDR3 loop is CASSLSTDQETQYF. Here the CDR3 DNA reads TGCGCCAGCAGCTTGTCGACGGATCAAGAGACCCAGTACTTC. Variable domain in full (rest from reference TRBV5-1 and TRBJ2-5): KAGVTQTPRYLIKTRGQQVTLSCSPISGHRSVSWYQQTPGQGLQFLFEYFSETQRNKGNFPGRFSGRQFSNSRSEMNVSTLELGDSALYLCASSLSTDQETQYFGPGTRLLVL.

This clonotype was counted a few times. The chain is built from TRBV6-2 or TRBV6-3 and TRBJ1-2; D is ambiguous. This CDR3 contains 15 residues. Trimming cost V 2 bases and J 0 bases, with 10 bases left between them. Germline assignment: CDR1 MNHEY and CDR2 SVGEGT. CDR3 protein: CASSYKRNANYGYTF. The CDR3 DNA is TGTGCCAGCAGTTACAAGCGGAATGCTAACTATGGCTACACCTTC.

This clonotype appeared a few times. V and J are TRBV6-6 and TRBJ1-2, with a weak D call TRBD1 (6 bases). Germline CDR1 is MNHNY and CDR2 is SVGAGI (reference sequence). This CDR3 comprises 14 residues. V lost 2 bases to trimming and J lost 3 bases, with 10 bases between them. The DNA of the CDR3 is TGTGCCAGCAGTTACCCCAGACAGGACTATGGCTACACCTTC. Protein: CASSYPRQDYGYTF.

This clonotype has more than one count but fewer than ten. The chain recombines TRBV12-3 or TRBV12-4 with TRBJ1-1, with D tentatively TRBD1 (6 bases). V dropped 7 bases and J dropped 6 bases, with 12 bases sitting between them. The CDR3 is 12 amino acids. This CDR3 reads CASTGGGAEAFF. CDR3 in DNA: TGTGCCAGCACGGGGGGGGGCGCTGAAGCTTTCTTT.

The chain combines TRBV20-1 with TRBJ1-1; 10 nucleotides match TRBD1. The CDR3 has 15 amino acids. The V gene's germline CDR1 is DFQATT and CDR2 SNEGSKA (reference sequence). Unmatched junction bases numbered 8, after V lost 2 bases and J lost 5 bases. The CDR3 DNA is TGCAGTGCTAGACCCGGACAGGGGGTGGGGACTGAAGCTTTCTTT. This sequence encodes CSARPGQGVGTEAFF.

The CDR3 DNA reads as TGTGCCAGCACTGGGACAGGGTATGGCTACACCTTC. Residues: CASTGTGYGYTF. V is TRBV6-6 and J is TRBJ1-2; the match to TRBD1 covers 9 bases. Per germline, CDR1 MNHNY and CDR2 SVGAGI (reference sequence). This CDR3 has 12 amino acids. With 7 bases clipped from V and 5 bases from J, the junction kept 2 bases outside the gene matches.

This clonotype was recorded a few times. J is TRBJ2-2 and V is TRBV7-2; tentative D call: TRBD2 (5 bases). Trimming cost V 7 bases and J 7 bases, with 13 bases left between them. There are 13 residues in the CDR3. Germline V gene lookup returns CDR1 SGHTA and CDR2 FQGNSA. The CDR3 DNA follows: TGTGCCAGCACCCCGGGATCCAACGGGGAGCTGTTTTTT. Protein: CASTPGSNGELFF.

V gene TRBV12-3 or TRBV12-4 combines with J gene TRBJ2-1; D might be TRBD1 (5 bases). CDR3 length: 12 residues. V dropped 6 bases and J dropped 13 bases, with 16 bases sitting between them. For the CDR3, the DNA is TGTGCCAGCAGCATACCGGACACGTCCCAGTTCTTC. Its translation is CASSIPDTSQFF.

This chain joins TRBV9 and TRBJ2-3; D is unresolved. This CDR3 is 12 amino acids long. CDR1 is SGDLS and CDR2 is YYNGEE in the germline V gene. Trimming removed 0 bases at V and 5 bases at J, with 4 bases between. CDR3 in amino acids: CASSVVGDTQYF. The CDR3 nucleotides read TGTGCCAGCAGCGTAGTAGGAGATACGCAGTATTTT.

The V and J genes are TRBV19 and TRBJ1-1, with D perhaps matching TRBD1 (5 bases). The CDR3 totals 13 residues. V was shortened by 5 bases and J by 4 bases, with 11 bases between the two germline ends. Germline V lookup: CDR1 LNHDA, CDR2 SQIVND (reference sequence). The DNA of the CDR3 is TGTGCCAGTAGTCGAGTTAGGGGCACTGAAGCTTTCTTT. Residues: CASSRVRGTEAFF.

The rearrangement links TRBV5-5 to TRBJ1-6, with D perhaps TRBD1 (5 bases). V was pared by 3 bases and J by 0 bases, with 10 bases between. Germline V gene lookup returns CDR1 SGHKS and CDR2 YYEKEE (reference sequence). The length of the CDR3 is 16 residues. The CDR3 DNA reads TGTGCCAGCAGCTGGGACGGCGGCTCCTATAATTCACCCCTCCACTTT. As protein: CASSWDGGSYNSPLHF.

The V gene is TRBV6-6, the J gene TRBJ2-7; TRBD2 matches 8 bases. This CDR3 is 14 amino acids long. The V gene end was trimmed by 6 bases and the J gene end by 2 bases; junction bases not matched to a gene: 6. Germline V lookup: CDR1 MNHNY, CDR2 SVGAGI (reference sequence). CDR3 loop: CASREGTRAYEQYF. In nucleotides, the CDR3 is TGTGCCAGCAGGGAAGGGACTAGGGCCTACGAGCAGTACTTC.

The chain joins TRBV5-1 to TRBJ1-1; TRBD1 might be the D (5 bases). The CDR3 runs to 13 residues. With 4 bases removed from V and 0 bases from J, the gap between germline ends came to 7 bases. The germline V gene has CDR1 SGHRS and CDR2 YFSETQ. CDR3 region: CASSGDLNTEAFF. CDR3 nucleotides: TGCGCCAGCAGCGGGGACTTGAACACTGAAGCTTTCTTT.

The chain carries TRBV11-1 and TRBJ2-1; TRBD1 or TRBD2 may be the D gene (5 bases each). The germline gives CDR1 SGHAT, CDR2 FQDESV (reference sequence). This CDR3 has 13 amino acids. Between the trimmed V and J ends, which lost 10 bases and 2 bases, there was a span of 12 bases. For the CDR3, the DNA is TGTGCCATTGGGGACCGACCCTACAATGAGCAGTTCTTC. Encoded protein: CAIGDRPYNEQFF. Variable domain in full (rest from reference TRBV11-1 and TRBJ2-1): EAEVAQSPRYKITEKSQAVAFWCDPISGHATLYWYRQILGQGPELLVQFQDESVVDDSQLPKDRFSAERLKGVDSTLKIQPAELGDSAMYLCAIGDRPYNEQFFGPGTRLTVL.